This T cell receptor (beta chain) was recorded in a study of blood T cell repertoires in COVID-19. At the level of the study: The analysed material was cDNA or gDNA that came from T cells, B-cell-depleted T cells, or PBMCs.

Participants were placed into cohorts based on the clinical history they reported. Recovery meant two consecutive negative NP/OP PCR tests, professional clearance, or resolved symptoms. Libraries were prepared by immunoSEQ multiplex PCR; TCRdb keeps only in-frame clonotypes and omits some of them. The sample lists about 270,000 clones, roughly nine tenths seen once, with 2.4% in the top ten. Germline CDR1 is SGHRS and CDR2 is YFSETQ. The CDR3 totals 13 residues. V shed 3 bases, J shed 9 bases, and the junction held 5 bases outside the gene matches. The chain links TRBV5-1 to TRBJ2-3, with 9 bases fitting TRBD2. The source of this sequence is a woman between 18 and 29 years old who had recovered from COVID-19. Sequencing was carried out using PBMCs or T cells enriched from blood (not recorded which). CDR3 sequence reads: CASSSGTSPTQYF. CDR3 DNA sequence: TGCGCCAGCAGCTCAGGGACTAGCCCGACGCAGTATTTT.